The 22 T cell receptor beta chains presented below share a single source sample, sequenced in a study of lymphopenia after photon versus proton radiotherapy. Using immunoSEQ multiplex PCR, the repertoire was profiled, and TCRdb retains in-frame clones only, with some absent. The table shows some 170,000 clones, with 70% to 90% occurring only once. The material was peripheral blood, obtained from a patient treated with photon-based radiotherapy. The origin of the receptors is a man in his fifties or sixties with gastric cancer.

The chain carries TRBV14 and TRBJ2-1; D ambiguous. Germline CDR1 reads SGHDN; CDR2 reads FVKESK. V was clipped by 0 bases and J by 3 bases, with 3 bases between them. This CDR3 comprises 13 residues. In nucleotides, the CDR3 is TGTGCCAGCAGCCAAGATCTCTACAATGAGCAGTTCTTC. Its translation is CASSQDLYNEQFF. Full variable domain (outside the CDR3, taken from reference TRBV14 and TRBJ2-1): EAGVTQFPSHSVIEKGQTVTLRCDPISGHDNLYWYRRVMGKEIKFLLHFVKESKQDESGMPNNRFLAERTGGTYSTLKVQPAELEDSGVYFCASSQDLYNEQFFGPGTRLTVL.

This clone is a singleton in its sample. The chain is built from TRBV9 and TRBJ2-5; 7 bases are a match to TRBD1. CDR3 length: 15 amino acids. The germline CDR1 and CDR2 sequences are SGDLS and YYNGEE. The trim removed 3 bases at V and 4 bases at J, leaving 9 bases unmatched. The CDR3 bases are TGTGCCAGCAGCGAAGACAGGGTGGGTGCAGAGACCCAGTACTTC. Its protein is CASSEDRVGAETQYF.

The gene calls are TRBV5-6 and TRBJ2-5; TRBD2 aligns across 11 bases. The CDR3 sequence is 14 residues long. Trimming took 2 bases from V and 4 from J; bases not matched to a gene: 1. Germline assignment: CDR1 SGHDT and CDR2 YYEEEE. CDR3 DNA: TGTGCCAGCAGCTTCACTAGCGGGGGAGAGACCCAGTACTTC. This translates into CASSFTSGGETQYF.

The rearrangement uses TRBV4-1 and TRBJ2-7; 7 nucleotides agree with TRBD2. V lost 1 base to trimming and J lost 4 bases; unmatched junction nucleotides: 13. Germline values: CDR1 MGHRA, CDR2 YSYEKL. This CDR3 is 17 amino acids long. CDR3 DNA: TGCGCCAGCAGCCAAGCTATGGGTTCGGCGGGAGCGTACGAGCAGTACTTC. Amino acids: CASSQAMGSAGAYEQYF.

To note about this clone: Other DNA sequences in this specimen translate into the identical CDR3. The rearrangement uses TRBV2 and TRBJ1-1, with a weak D call TRBD1 (5 bases). Trimming shortened V by 6 bases and J by 4 bases, and 9 bases separated the two germline ends. Germline assignment: CDR1 SNHLY and CDR2 FYNNEI. This CDR3 region has 12 residues. CDR3 protein: CASRGERTEAFF. In DNA form, the CDR3 reads TGTGCCAGCAGGGGGGAACGCACTGAAGCTTTCTTT. Filled out from reference TRBV2 and TRBJ1-1, the complete variable domain reads EPEVTQTPSHQVTQMGQEVILRCVPISNHLYFYWYRQILGQKVEFLVSFYNNEISEKSEIFDDQFSVERPDGSNFTLKIRSTKLEDSAMYFCASRGERTEAFFGQGTRLTVV.

This clone was recorded a few times. The chain links TRBV28 to TRBJ1-5, with D hard to call. Trimming stripped 7 bases from V and 6 bases from J, with 16 bases between. The V gene's germline CDR1 is MDHEN and CDR2 SYDVKM. The CDR3 totals 14 residues. The CDR3 bases are TGTGCCAGCAACCTCCCTTCCTCCAGTCAGCCCCAGCATTTT. Protein product: CASNLPSSSQPQHF.

This clone occurred once. The genes are TRBV9 and TRBJ1-1, with no clear D. Deletions cut 4 bases from V and 1 base from J, with 11 bases between. Germline assignment: CDR1 SGDLS and CDR2 YYNGEE. The CDR3 is 14 residues long. The CDR3 protein is CASSQWAKNTEAFF. DNA for the CDR3: TGTGCCAGCAGCCAATGGGCTAAGAACACTGAAGCTTTCTTT.

This chain links TRBV5-4 with TRBJ2-1, with D possibly matching TRBD2 (5 bases). Germline CDR1 is SGHNT and CDR2 is YYREEE (reference sequence). V lost 1 base to trimming and J lost 0 bases, with 8 bases between them. The CDR3 extends over 15 amino acids. The CDR3 DNA is TGTGCCAGCAGCTTGCCGGGGAGCTCCTACAATGAGCAGTTCTTC. Its protein is CASSLPGSSYNEQFF.

The V call is TRBV6-5, the J call TRBJ2-7; TRBD1 aligns across 7 bases. Germline CDR1 MNHEY, CDR2 SVGAGI. CDR3 length: 14 residues. Germline trimming cut 6 bases from V and 6 bases from J; bases unmatched to any gene: 11. The CDR3: CASSRRTGGGEQYF. As DNA, the CDR3 is TGTGCCAGCAGCCGTAGGACAGGCGGTGGCGAGCAGTACTTC.

This clone was picked up one time. V gene TRBV4-1 combines with J gene TRBJ2-5; a possible D gene is TRBD1 (5 bases). The germline V gene encodes CDR1 MGHRA and CDR2 YSYEKL. This CDR3 region has 14 residues. With 0 bases removed from V and 1 base from J, the gap between germline ends came to 6 bases. The CDR3 DNA follows: TGCGCCAGCAGCCAAGAAGGGGTCCAAGAGACCCAGTACTTC. It encodes CASSQEGVQETQYF.

As concerns this clone: The sample has other DNA sequences that encode this CDR3 too. The chain couples TRBV5-1 to TRBJ2-3, with D uncertain. This CDR3 is built from 14 residues. V was trimmed by 4 bases and J by 0 bases, leaving 9 bases between them. Germline CDR1 reads SGHRS; CDR2 reads YFSETQ. CDR3 loop: CASSDGSSTDTQYF. CDR3 coding DNA: TGCGCCAGCAGCGACGGATCTAGCACAGATACGCAGTATTTT.

This clone has more than one count but fewer than ten. The CDR3 here is CASSDSVGNSYNEQFF. The DNA of the CDR3 is TGTGCCAGCAGTGACTCGGTCGGGAACTCCTACAATGAGCAGTTCTTC. This chain connects TRBV6-4 to TRBJ2-1, with TRBD2 as a possible D gene (5 bases). Germline V gene lookup returns CDR1 MRHNA and CDR2 SNTAGT. The CDR3 loop spans 16 amino acids. The V end lost 0 bases, the J end lost 0 bases, and 9 bases lay between the germline ends.

CDR3 in DNA: TGTGCCAGCGGGTGGGATGAAAAACTGTTTTTT. Its translation is CASGWDEKLFF. The rearrangement links TRBV2 to TRBJ1-4, with unresolved D. Trimming cost V 8 bases and J 6 bases, with 7 bases left between them. The CDR3 contains 11 residues. The germline gives CDR1 SNHLY, CDR2 FYNNEI.

This clone has just one count. This rearrangement joins TRBV7-2 to TRBJ2-7, with D perhaps TRBD1 (6 bases). The CDR3 spans 13 residues. Trimming cost V 5 bases and J 6 bases, with 14 bases left between them. The germline V gene encodes CDR1 SGHTA and CDR2 FQGNSA. In DNA form, the CDR3 reads TGTGCCAGCAGCGTTTACAGGGCGGGCGAGCAGTACTTC. Its protein product is CASSVYRAGEQYF.

The genes are TRBV7-9 and TRBJ2-7; D uncertain. With 3 bases removed from V and 4 bases from J, the gap between germline ends came to 7 bases. The V gene's germline CDR1 is SEHNR and CDR2 FQNEAQ (reference sequence). The CDR3 runs to 12 residues. The CDR3 sequence: CASSFDRYEQYF. CDR3 coding DNA: TGTGCCAGCAGCTTTGACCGATACGAGCAGTACTTC.

This clone was detected only once. V is TRBV19 and J is TRBJ1-1; D perhaps matches TRBD1 (5 bases). The germline V gene encodes CDR1 LNHDA and CDR2 SQIVND (reference sequence). The CDR3 totals 16 residues. The V end was cut by 3 bases, the J end by 0 bases, with 14 bases between. CDR3 sequence (DNA): TGTGCCAGTAGTATCGGGGACGGGACTCTGAACACTGAAGCTTTCTTT. Residues: CASSIGDGTLNTEAFF.

The rearrangement uses TRBV2 and TRBJ2-6; D remains ambiguous. The germline V and J ends were trimmed by 4 bases and 0 bases, with 7 bases remaining between them. The CDR3 spans 15 residues. Germline CDR1 and CDR2: SNHLY and FYNNEI. CDR3 in DNA: TGTGCCAGCAGTGTAGGATCCTCTGGGGCCAACGTCCTGACTTTC. Encoded protein: CASSVGSSGANVLTF.

The chain employs TRBV19 and TRBJ2-2, with 8 bases fitting TRBD1. The germline CDR1 and CDR2 sequences are LNHDA and SQIVND (reference sequence). The length of the CDR3 is 14 residues. V lost 8 bases to trimming and J lost 4 bases; unmatched junction nucleotides: 6. DNA of the CDR3: TGTGCCAGTGGACAGGGAATTGGCACCGGGGAGCTGTTTTTT. This gives the protein CASGQGIGTGELFF.

Note on this clone: Other nucleotide sequences from this sample produce the same CDR3. This sequence joins TRBV18 and TRBJ2-5; D is ambiguous. Trimming took off 2 bases at V and 5 bases at J, with 3 bases between the two ends. The CDR3 runs 11 residues. CDR1 is KGHSH, CDR2 LQKENI, per germline. CDR3 amino acids: CASSPIETQYF. CDR3 coding DNA: TGTGCCAGCTCACCAATCGAGACCCAGTACTTC. Full variable domain (remainder filled in from reference TRBV18 and TRBJ2-5): NAGVMQNPRHLVRRRGQEARLRCSPMKGHSHVYWYRQLPEEGLKFMVYLQKENIIDESGMPKERFSAEFPKEGPSILRIQQVVRGDSAAYFCASSPIETQYFGPGTRLLVL.

The J gene is TRBJ2-1, the V gene TRBV4-1; D is possibly TRBD2 (5 bases). The V gene lost 0 bases and the J gene lost 1 base, with 10 bases spanning the gap. The CDR3 has 16 residues. CDR1 and CDR2 from the germline V gene are MGHRA and YSYEKL. CDR3 coding DNA: TGCGCCAGCAGCCAAGATAATTCGGGGTCCTACAATGAGCAGTTCTTC. Its translation is CASSQDNSGSYNEQFF.

The chain is built from TRBV7-6 and TRBJ2-5; D is ambiguous. Germline loops: CDR1 SGHVS, CDR2 FNYEAQ. The V and J ends lost 4 bases and 2 bases respectively, with 8 bases between them. This CDR3 region has 13 residues. CDR3 DNA: TGTGCCAGCAGCTCCTACTCACAAGAGACCCAGTACTTC. It codes for CASSSYSQETQYF.

The genes are TRBV10-2 and TRBJ2-3; 14 nucleotides line up with TRBD2. Germline values: CDR1 WSHSY, CDR2 SAAADI. With V trimmed by 7 bases and J by 4 bases, 13 bases remained unmatched. This CDR3 spans 18 amino acids. The CDR3, as DNA: TGCGCCAGCAACGTCCGGGGACTAGCGGGAGAACGGGCAGATACGCAGTATTTT. Its protein is CASNVRGLAGERADTQYF.